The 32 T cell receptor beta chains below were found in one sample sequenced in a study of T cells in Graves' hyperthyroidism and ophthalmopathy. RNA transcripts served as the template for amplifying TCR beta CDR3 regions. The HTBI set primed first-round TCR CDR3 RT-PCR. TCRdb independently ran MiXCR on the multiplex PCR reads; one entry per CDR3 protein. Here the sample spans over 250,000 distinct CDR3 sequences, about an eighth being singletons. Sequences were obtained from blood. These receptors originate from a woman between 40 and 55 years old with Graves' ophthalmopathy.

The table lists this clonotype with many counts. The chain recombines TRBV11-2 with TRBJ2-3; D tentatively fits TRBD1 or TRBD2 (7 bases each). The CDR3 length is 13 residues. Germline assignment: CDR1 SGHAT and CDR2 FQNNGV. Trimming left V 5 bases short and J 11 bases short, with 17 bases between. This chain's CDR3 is CASSGTTTGVQYF. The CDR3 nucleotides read TGTGCCAGCAGCGGGACTACAACAGGGGTGCAGTATTTT. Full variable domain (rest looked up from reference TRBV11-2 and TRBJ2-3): EAGVAQSPRYKIIEKRQSVAFWCNPISGHATLYWYQQILGQGPKLLIQFQNNGVVDDSQLPKDRFSAERLKGVDSTLKIQPAKLEDSAVYLCASSGTTTGVQYFGPGTRLTVL.

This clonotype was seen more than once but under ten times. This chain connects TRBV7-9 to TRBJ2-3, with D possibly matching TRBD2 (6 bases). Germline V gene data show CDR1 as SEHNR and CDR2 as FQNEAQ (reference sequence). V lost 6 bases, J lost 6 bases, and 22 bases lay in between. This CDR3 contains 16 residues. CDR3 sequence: CASSTSRTMNVDTQYF. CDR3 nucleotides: TGTGCCAGCAGTACCTCACGGACTATGAATGTGGATACGCAGTATTTT.

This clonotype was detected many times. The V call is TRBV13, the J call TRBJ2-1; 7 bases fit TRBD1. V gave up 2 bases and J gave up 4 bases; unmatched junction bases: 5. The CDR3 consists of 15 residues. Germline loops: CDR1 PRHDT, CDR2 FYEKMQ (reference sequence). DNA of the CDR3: TGTGCCAGCAGCTTATGGGGACAGATATACAATGAGCAGTTCTTC. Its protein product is CASSLWGQIYNEQFF.

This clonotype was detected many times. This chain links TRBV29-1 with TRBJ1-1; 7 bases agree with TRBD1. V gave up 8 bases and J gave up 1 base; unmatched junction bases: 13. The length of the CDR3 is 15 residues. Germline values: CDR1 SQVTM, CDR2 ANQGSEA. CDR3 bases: TGCAGCACACGAGGGGGCAGGGAAGGGAACACTGAAGCTTTCTTT. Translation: CSTRGGREGNTEAFF.

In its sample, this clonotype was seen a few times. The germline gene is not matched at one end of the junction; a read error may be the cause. The CDR3 reads CSVQEGGYGEQYF. The CDR3, as DNA: TGCAGCGTTCAAGAAGGAGGATATGGCGAGCAGTACTTC. The chain recombines TRBV29-1 with TRBJ2-7, with a possible D match to TRBD2 (5 bases). Germline V gene data show CDR1 as SQVTM and CDR2 as ANQGSEA. The CDR3 is made up of 13 amino acids.

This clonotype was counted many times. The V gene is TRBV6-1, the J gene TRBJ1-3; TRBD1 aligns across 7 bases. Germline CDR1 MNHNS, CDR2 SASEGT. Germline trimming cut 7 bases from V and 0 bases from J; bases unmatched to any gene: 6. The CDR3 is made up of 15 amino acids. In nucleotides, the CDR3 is TGTGCCAGCAAAGGGACAGCCAGCTCTGGAAACACCATATATTTT. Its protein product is CASKGTASSGNTIYF.

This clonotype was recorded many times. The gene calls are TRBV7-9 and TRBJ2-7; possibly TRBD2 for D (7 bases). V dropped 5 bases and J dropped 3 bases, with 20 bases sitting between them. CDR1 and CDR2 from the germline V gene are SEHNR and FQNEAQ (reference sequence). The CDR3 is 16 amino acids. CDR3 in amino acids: CASSQTRAGADYEQYF. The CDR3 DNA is TGTGCCAGCAGCCAAACACGTGCGGGGGCTGACTACGAGCAGTACTTC.

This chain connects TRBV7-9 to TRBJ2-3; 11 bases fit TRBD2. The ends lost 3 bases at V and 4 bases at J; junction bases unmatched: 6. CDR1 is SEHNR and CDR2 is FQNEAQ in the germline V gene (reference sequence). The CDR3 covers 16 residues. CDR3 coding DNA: TGTGCCAGCAGCTTTACTAGCGGGAGAGGCGCAGATACGCAGTATTTT. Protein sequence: CASSFTSGRGADTQYF.

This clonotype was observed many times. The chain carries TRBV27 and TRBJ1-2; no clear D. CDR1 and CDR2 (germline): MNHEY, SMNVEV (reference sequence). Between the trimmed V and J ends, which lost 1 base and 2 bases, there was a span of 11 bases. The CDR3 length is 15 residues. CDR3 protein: CASSLLIGGNYGYTF. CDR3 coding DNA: TGTGCCAGCAGTTTATTGATTGGCGGGAACTATGGCTACACCTTC.

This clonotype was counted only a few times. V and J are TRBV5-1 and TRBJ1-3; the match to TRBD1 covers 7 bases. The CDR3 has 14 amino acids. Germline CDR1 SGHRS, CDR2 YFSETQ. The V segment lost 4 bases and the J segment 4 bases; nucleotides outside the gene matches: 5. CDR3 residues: CASSPGTAGNTIYF. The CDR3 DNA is TGCGCCAGCAGCCCTGGGACAGCCGGAAACACCATATATTTT. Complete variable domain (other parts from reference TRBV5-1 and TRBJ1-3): KAGVTQTPRYLIKTRGQQVTLSCSPISGHRSVSWYQQTPGQGLQFLFEYFSETQRNKGNFPGRFSGRQFSNSRSEMNVSTLELGDSALYLCASSPGTAGNTIYFGEGSWLTVV.

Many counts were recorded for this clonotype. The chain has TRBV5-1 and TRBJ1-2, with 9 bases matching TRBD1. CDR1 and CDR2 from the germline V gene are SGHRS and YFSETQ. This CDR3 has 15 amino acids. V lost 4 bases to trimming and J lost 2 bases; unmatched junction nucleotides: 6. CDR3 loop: CASSQGQGSNYGYTF. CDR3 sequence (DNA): TGCGCCAGCAGCCAGGGACAGGGCTCGAACTATGGCTACACCTTC.

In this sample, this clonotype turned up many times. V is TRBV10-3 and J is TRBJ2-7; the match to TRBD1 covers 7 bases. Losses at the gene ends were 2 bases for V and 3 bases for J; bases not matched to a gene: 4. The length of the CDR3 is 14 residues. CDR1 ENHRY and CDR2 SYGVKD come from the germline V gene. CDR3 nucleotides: TGTGCCATCAGTGAGCCCAGGACAGGCTACGAGCAGTACTTC. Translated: CAISEPRTGYEQYF.

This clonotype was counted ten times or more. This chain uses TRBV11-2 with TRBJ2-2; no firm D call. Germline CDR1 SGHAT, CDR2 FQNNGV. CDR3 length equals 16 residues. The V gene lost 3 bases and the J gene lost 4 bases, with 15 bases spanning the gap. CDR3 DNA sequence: TGTGCCAGCAGCTTTGACACGAGGACGCCCACCGGGGAGCTGTTTTTT. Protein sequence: CASSFDTRTPTGELFF.

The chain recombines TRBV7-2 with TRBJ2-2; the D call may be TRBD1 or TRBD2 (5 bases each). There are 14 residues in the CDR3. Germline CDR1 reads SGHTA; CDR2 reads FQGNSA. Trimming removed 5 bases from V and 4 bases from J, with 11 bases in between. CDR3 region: CASSVGTLTGELFF. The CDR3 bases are TGTGCCAGCAGCGTCGGGACCCTCACCGGGGAGCTGTTTTTT.

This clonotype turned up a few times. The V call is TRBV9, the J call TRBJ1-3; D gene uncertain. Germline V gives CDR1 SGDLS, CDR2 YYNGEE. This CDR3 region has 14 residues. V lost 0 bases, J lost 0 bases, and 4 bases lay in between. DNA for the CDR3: TGTGCCAGCAGCGTAGGGGTCTCTGGAAACACCATATATTTT. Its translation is CASSVGVSGNTIYF.

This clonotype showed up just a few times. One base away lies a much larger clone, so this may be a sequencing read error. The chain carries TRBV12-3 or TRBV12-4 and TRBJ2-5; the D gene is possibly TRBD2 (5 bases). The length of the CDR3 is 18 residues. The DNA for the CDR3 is TGTGCCGGCAGTCCCCCGCCTGGGTTGGGAGTTTTGGATGAGACCCAGTACTTC. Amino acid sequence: CAGSPPPGLGVLDETQYF.

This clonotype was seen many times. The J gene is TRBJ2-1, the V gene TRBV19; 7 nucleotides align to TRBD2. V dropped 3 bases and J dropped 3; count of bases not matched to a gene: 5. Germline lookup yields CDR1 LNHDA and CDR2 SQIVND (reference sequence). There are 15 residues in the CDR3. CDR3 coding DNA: TGTGCCAGTAGTATTGGACTAGTGGGCTACAATGAGCAGTTCTTC. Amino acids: CASSIGLVGYNEQFF.

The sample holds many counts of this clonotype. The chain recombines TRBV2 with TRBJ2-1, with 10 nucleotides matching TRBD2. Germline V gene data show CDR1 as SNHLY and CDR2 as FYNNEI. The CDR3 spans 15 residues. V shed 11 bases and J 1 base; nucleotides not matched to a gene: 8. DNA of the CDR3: TGTGCCTGTAAGCGGGAGGGAATTTCCTACAATGAGCAGTTCTTC. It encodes CACKREGISYNEQFF.

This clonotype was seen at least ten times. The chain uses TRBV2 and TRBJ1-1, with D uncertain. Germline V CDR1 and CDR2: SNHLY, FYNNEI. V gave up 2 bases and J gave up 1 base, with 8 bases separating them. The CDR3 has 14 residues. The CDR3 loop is CASSENSKNTEAFF. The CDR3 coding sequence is TGTGCCAGCAGTGAAAACAGCAAGAACACTGAAGCTTTCTTT.

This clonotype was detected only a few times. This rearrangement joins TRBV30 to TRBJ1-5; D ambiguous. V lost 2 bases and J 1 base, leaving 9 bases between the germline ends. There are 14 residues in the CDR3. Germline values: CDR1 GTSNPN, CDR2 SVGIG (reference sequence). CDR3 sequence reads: CAWSKRASNQPQHF. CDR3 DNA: TGTGCCTGGAGTAAGAGGGCGAGCAATCAGCCCCAGCATTTT.

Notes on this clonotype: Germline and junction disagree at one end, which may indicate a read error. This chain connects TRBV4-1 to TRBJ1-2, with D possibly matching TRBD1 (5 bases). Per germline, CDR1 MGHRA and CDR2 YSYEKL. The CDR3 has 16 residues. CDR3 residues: CASTQEPDYRIYGYTF. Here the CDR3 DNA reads TGCGCCAGCACCCAAGAACCAGATTACAGGATCTATGGCTACACCTTC.

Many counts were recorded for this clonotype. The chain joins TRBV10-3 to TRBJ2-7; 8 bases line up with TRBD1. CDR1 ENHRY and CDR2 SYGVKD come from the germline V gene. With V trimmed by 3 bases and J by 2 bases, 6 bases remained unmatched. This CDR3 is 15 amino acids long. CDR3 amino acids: CAISEGTGGTYEQYF. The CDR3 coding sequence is TGTGCCATCAGTGAAGGGACAGGAGGGACCTACGAGCAGTACTTC.

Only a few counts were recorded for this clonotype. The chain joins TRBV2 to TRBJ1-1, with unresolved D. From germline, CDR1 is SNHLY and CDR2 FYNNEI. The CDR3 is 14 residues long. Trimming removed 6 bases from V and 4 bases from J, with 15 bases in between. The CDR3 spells CASRPRELFTEAFF. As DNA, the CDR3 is TGTGCCAGCAGGCCGAGAGAATTATTCACTGAAGCTTTCTTT.

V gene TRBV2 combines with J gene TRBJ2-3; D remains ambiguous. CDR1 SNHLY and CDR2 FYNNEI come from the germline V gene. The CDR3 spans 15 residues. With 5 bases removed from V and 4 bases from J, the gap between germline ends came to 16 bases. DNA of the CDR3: TGTGCCAGCAGTCGGTATGGTAGGGTTGCAGATACGCAGTATTTT. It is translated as CASSRYGRVADTQYF.

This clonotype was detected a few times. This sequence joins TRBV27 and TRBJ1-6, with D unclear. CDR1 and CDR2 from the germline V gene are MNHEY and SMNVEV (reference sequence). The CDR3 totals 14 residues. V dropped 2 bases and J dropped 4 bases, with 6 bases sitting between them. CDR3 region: CASSLNSYNSPLHF. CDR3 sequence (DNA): TGTGCCAGCAGTTTAAACAGTTATAATTCACCCCTCCACTTT.

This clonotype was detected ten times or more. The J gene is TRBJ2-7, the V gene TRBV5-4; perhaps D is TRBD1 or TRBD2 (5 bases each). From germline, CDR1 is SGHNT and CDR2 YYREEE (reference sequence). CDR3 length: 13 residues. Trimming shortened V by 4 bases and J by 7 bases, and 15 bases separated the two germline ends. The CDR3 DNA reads TGTGCCAGCAGCGAAAGGTGGGACGGGGAGCAGTACTTC. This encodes CASSERWDGEQYF.

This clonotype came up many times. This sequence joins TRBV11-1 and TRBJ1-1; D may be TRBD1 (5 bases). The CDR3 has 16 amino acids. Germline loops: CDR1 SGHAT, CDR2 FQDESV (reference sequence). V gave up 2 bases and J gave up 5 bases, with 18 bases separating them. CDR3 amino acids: CASSLSLPGGRTEAFF. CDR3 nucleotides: TGTGCCAGCAGCTTATCTTTGCCGGGGGGTAGGACTGAAGCTTTCTTT.

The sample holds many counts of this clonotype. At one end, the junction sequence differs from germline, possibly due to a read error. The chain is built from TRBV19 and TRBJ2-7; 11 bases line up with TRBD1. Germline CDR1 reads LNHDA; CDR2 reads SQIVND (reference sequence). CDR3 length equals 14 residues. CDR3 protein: CASSIGTGGYEQYF. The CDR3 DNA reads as TGTGCCAGCAGTATCGGGACAGGGGGCTACGAGCAGTACTTC.

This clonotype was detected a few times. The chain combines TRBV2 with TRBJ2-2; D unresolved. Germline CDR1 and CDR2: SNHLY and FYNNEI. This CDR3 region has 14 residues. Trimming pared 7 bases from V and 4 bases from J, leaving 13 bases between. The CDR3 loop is CASTNQPSTGELFF. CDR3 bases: TGTGCCAGCACGAACCAGCCTAGCACCGGGGAGCTGTTTTTT.

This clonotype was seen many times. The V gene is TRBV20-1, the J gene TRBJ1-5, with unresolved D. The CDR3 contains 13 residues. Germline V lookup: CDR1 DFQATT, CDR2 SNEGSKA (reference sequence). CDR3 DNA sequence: TGCAGCGGGTGGACGGGCCACAATCAGCCCCAGCATTTT. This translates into CSGWTGHNQPQHF.

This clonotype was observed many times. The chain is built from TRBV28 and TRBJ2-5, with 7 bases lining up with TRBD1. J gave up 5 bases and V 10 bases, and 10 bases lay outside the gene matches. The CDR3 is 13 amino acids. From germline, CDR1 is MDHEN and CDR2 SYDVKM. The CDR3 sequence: CATSTGVEETQYF. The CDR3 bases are TGTGCCACCTCCACAGGGGTCGAGGAGACCCAGTACTTC.

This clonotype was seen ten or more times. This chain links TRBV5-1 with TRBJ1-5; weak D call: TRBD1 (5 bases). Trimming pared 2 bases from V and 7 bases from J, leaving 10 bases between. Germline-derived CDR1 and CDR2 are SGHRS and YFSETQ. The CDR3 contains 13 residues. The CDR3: CASSFEEGQPQHF. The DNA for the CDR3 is TGCGCCAGCAGCTTTGAAGAGGGGCAGCCCCAGCATTTT.